Each of the 21 T cell receptor beta chains below was sequenced from the same sample in a study of blood T cell repertoires in COVID-19. The assay was immunoSEQ multiplex PCR, and TCRdb's table has in-frame clones only and misses some. Of about 520,000 clones in the sample, approximately 85% are singletons; the top ten hold 3% to 3.5%. Sequencing was performed on peripheral blood. The receptors stem from a human donor in a cohort sampled during active COVID-19.

The chain is built from TRBV9 and TRBJ2-3, with 7 bases that match TRBD2. Germline-derived CDR1 and CDR2 are SGDLS and YYNGEE. Trimming cost V 0 bases and J 0 bases; bases outside gene matches: 4. This CDR3 comprises 16 residues. The CDR3 nucleotides are TGTGCCAGCAGCGTAGTCGTGGGAGGGAGCACAGATACGCAGTATTTT. Translating gives CASSVVVGGSTDTQYF.

The chain uses TRBV2 and TRBJ1-3, with a possible D match to TRBD1 (6 bases). The germline gives CDR1 SNHLY, CDR2 FYNNEI. The V end lost 3 bases, the J end lost 2 bases, and 14 bases lay between the germline ends. The CDR3 has 16 amino acids. In nucleotides, the CDR3 is TGTGCCAGCAGTGAGCGTACTTGGACAGCTGGAAACACCATATATTTT. Protein sequence: CASSERTWTAGNTIYF.

The chain joins TRBV5-5 to TRBJ2-5; D not resolved. CDR3 size: 13 residues. Trimming cost V 4 bases and J 5 bases, with 12 bases left between them. Per the germline V gene, CDR1 is SGHKS and CDR2 is YYEKEE (reference sequence). This chain's CDR3 is CASSPPPQETQYF. Written as DNA, the CDR3 is TGTGCCAGCAGCCCTCCGCCCCAGGAGACCCAGTACTTC.

The rearrangement uses TRBV27 and TRBJ1-6; 8 bases are shared with TRBD1. The germline CDR1 and CDR2 sequences are MNHEY and SMNVEV (reference sequence). The CDR3 contains 16 residues. The V gene end was trimmed by 4 bases and the J gene end by 7 bases; junction bases not matched to a gene: 9. CDR3 DNA: TGTGCCAGCAGTTATTCCAGGGGGCGAGGAAATTCACCCCTCCACTTT. This gives the protein CASSYSRGRGNSPLHF.

This chain uses TRBV3-1 (or the pseudogene TRBV3-2) with TRBJ2-6; 12 bases match TRBD2. CDR3 size: 17 residues. Germline V gene lookup returns CDR1 LGHDT and CDR2 YNNKEL (reference sequence). Trimming removed 1 base from V and 6 bases from J; junction bases left unmatched: 4. This CDR3 reads CASSQVASGRVANVLTF. DNA of the CDR3: TGTGCCAGCAGCCAAGTGGCTAGCGGGAGGGTGGCCAACGTCCTGACTTTC.

The chain links TRBV4-3 to TRBJ2-4; TRBD2 is a possible D gene (6 bases). Looked up from germline, CDR1 is LGHNA and CDR2 is YSLEER. The CDR3 runs to 13 residues. Trimming stripped 1 base from V and 6 bases from J, with 7 bases between. CDR3 nucleotide sequence: TGCGCCAGCAGCCAAGGACTAGGAAACATTCAGTACTTC. This translates into CASSQGLGNIQYF.

The V and J genes are TRBV19 and TRBJ2-2; TRBD2 matches 10 bases. The CDR3 totals 15 residues. From germline, CDR1 is LNHDA and CDR2 SQIVND (reference sequence). Unmatched junction bases numbered 5, after V lost 8 bases and J lost 2 bases. The CDR3 region is CASGRTSGNTGELFF. CDR3 sequence (DNA): TGTGCCAGTGGGAGGACTAGCGGCAACACCGGGGAGCTGTTTTTT.

Only one count was recorded for this clone. The same CDR3 is also encoded by other DNA sequences in this sample. The V and J genes are TRBV12-3 or TRBV12-4 and TRBJ2-5, with unresolved D. V lost 3 bases and J 4 bases, leaving 3 bases between the germline ends. The CDR3 totals 11 residues. CDR3 sequence reads: CASSFRETQYF. CDR3 sequence (DNA): TGTGCCAGCAGTTTTCGAGAGACCCAGTACTTC.

This chain links TRBV30 with TRBJ1-2; a weak D match, TRBD1 (5 bases). The CDR3 length is 15 residues. The V and J ends lost 4 bases and 0 bases respectively, with 15 bases between them. Germline values: CDR1 GTSNPN, CDR2 SVGIG (reference sequence). The DNA of the CDR3 is TGTGCCTGGACACCCGGGACTGAAGCTAACTATGGCTACACCTTC. It encodes CAWTPGTEANYGYTF.

The J gene is TRBJ2-1, the V gene TRBV19; 8 bases agree with TRBD1. Germline CDR1 and CDR2: LNHDA and SQIVND (reference sequence). The CDR3 is 14 amino acids. V shed 5 bases, J shed 7 bases, and the junction held 7 bases outside the gene matches. In DNA, the CDR3 is TGTGCCAGTAGTGTTGACAGGGGTCGGAATGAGCAGTTCTTC. As protein: CASSVDRGRNEQFF.

J is TRBJ2-1 and V is TRBV2; TRBD1 is a possible D gene (6 bases). This CDR3 contains 15 residues. Germline assignment: CDR1 SNHLY and CDR2 FYNNEI. The V end was cut by 8 bases, the J end by 0 bases, with 14 bases between. The CDR3 is CASFGGPSSYNEQFF. In DNA, the CDR3 is TGTGCCAGCTTTGGGGGCCCTAGCTCCTACAATGAGCAGTTCTTC.

This clone appeared a single time. The chain links TRBV6-5 to TRBJ2-1; 9 bases match TRBD2. The junction had 7 bases not matched to a gene; V was cut back by 5 bases and J by 5 bases. CDR1 MNHEY and CDR2 SVGAGI come from the germline V gene. The CDR3 runs 15 residues. CDR3 DNA sequence: TGTGCCAGCAGTCCCAGCGGGAGGATGCACAATGAGCAGTTCTTC. Its protein is CASSPSGRMHNEQFF.

V is TRBV1 and J is TRBJ2-5; the table's D call, TRBD2, has no DNA check behind it. TRBV1 is shown as a pseudogene. This CDR3 has 17 amino acids. The CDR3: CTSSPQTSGRRRETQYF. CDR3 DNA sequence: TGCACCAGCAGCCCCCAGACTAGCGGGAGGAGGAGAGAGACCCAGTACTTC.

There are a few counts of this clone. The chain joins TRBV27 to TRBJ1-6, with D unclear. The ends were cut back, 1 base at V and 6 bases at J, with 13 bases in the middle. The CDR3 consists of 16 residues. Germline CDR1 and CDR2: MNHEY and SMNVEV (reference sequence). This chain's CDR3 is CASSLFRELLNSPLHF. In nucleotides, the CDR3 is TGTGCCAGCAGTTTATTTAGGGAGCTTCTTAATTCACCCCTCCACTTT.

V gene TRBV15 combines with J gene TRBJ1-3; a weak D match, TRBD1 (5 bases). Trimming took off 1 base at V and 6 bases at J, with 13 bases between the two ends. Germline V gene data show CDR1 as LNHNV and CDR2 as YYDKDF (reference sequence). The CDR3 has 15 amino acids. DNA of the CDR3: TGTGCCACCAGCAGAGGGCCGGGACTAAAAAACACCATATATTTT. Translated, it gives CATSRGPGLKNTIYF.

V usage is TRBV6-5 and J usage is TRBJ1-1, with 7 bases lining up with TRBD1. Trimming took 5 bases from V and 0 from J; bases not matched to a gene: 3. The CDR3 spans 14 residues. Germline CDR1 and CDR2: MNHEY and SVGAGI. CDR3 in amino acids: CASSTGQMNTEAFF. The CDR3 nucleotides are TGTGCCAGCAGTACGGGACAGATGAACACTGAAGCTTTCTTT.

This chain connects TRBV5-1 to TRBJ1-2, with 8 bases fitting TRBD1. Germline lookup yields CDR1 SGHRS and CDR2 YFSETQ. V shed 4 bases, J shed 3 bases, and the junction held 8 bases outside the gene matches. The CDR3 loop spans 15 amino acids. This chain's CDR3 is CASSPGPDRDYGYTF. CDR3 nucleotide sequence: TGCGCCAGCAGCCCGGGGCCGGACAGGGACTATGGCTACACCTTC.

J is TRBJ1-6 and V is TRBV7-9, with D uncertain. Germline CDR1 and CDR2: SEHNR and FQNEAQ (reference sequence). The CDR3 runs to 14 residues. Trimming pared 2 bases from V and 13 bases from J, leaving 15 bases between. As DNA, the CDR3 is TGTGCCAGCAGCTTACCCGCCAGCGGGGTCCCCCTCCACTTT. This encodes CASSLPASGVPLHF.

The V call is TRBV18, the J call TRBJ2-1, with a possible D match to TRBD2 (5 bases). Trimming removed 1 base from V and 0 bases from J, with 7 bases in between. The CDR3 spans 15 residues. Germline loops: CDR1 KGHSH, CDR2 LQKENI. DNA of the CDR3: TGTGCCAGCTCACCACAACTAGGCTCCTACAATGAGCAGTTCTTC. Translating gives CASSPQLGSYNEQFF.

This clone has just a few counts. V and J are TRBV3-1 (or the pseudogene TRBV3-2) and TRBJ2-2, with TRBD2 identical over 11 bases. The CDR3 loop spans 15 amino acids. Germline lookup yields CDR1 LGHDT and CDR2 YNNKEL (reference sequence). Germline trimming cut 4 bases from V and 6 bases from J; bases unmatched to any gene: 4. This CDR3 is CASSPLAGASGELFF. In DNA form, the CDR3 reads TGTGCCAGCAGCCCACTAGCGGGAGCTTCCGGGGAGCTGTTTTTT.

The V call is TRBV9, the J call TRBJ1-3; D possibly corresponds to TRBD1 (6 bases). Trimming left V 1 base short and J 8 bases short, with 10 bases between. The germline V gene encodes CDR1 SGDLS and CDR2 YYNGEE. The CDR3 contains 13 residues. CDR3 DNA sequence: TGTGCCAGCAGCGTACACAGGGCGGACACCATATATTTT. Protein sequence: CASSVHRADTIYF. The entire variable domain, with the rest obtained from reference TRBV9 and TRBJ1-3, is as follows: DSGVTQTPKHLITATGQRVTLRCSPRSGDLSVYWYQQSLDQGLQFLIQYYNGEERAKGNILERFSAQQFPDLHSELNLSSLELGDSALYFCASSVHRADTIYFGEGSWLTVV.